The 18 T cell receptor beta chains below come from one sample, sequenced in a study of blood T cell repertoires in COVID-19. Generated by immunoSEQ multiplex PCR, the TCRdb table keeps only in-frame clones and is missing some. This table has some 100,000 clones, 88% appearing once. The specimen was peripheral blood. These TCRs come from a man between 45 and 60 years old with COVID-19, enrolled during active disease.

The CDR3 DNA sequence: TGTGCCACCAGTGATTTAGGAGCAGGGTCAGAGACCCAGTACTTC. It codes for CATSDLGAGSETQYF. This chain connects TRBV24-1 to TRBJ2-5; TRBD1 is a possible D gene (5 bases). In germline, CDR1 is KGHDR, CDR2 SFDVKD. This CDR3 has 15 residues. V lost 1 base and J lost 4, with 12 bases in between.

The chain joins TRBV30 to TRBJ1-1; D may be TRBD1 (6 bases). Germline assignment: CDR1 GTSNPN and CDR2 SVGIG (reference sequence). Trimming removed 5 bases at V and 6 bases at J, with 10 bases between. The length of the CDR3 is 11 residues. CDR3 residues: CAWGGHPEAFF. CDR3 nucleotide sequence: TGTGCCTGGGGGGGACACCCTGAAGCTTTCTTT.

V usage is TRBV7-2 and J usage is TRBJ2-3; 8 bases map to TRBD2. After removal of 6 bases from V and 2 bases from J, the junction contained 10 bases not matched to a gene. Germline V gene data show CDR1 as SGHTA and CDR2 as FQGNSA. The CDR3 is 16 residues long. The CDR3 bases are TGTGCCAGCAGTAAAGAAGCGGGGGTCCTCACAGATACGCAGTATTTT. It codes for CASSKEAGVLTDTQYF.

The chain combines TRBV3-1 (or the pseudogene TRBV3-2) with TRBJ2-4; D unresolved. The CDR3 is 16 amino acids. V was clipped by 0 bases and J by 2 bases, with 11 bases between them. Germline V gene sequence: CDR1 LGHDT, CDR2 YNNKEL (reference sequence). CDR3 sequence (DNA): TGTGCCAGCAGCCAAGACGGCCTTAGCCCCAAAAACATTCAGTACTTC. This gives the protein CASSQDGLSPKNIQYF.

CDR3 DNA sequence: TGTGCCAGCTCACCAGGAGGGGACAATGAGCAGTTCTTC. This translates into CASSPGGDNEQFF. The J gene is TRBJ2-1, the V gene TRBV18; possibly TRBD2 for D (6 bases). Looked up from germline, CDR1 is KGHSH and CDR2 is LQKENI. This CDR3 spans 13 amino acids. Trimming removed 2 bases from V and 5 bases from J, with 7 bases in between. The complete variable domain, with remaining parts taken from reference TRBV18 and TRBJ2-1, reads NAGVMQNPRHLVRRRGQEARLRCSPMKGHSHVYWYRQLPEEGLKFMVYLQKENIIDESGMPKERFSAEFPKEGPSILRIQQVVRGDSAAYFCASSPGGDNEQFFGPGTRLTVL.

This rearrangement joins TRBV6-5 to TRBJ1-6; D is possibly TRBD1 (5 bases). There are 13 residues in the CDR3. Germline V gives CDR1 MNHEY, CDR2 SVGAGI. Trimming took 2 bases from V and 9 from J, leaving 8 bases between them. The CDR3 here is CASSYTQGSPLHF. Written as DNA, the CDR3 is TGTGCCAGCAGTTACACGCAGGGTTCACCCCTCCACTTT.

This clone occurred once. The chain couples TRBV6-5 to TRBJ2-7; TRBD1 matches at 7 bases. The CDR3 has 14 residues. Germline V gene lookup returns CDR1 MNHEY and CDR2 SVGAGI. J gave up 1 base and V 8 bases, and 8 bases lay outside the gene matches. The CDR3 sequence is CASVRQGGSYEQYF. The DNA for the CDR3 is TGTGCCAGCGTAAGACAGGGTGGGTCCTACGAGCAGTACTTC.

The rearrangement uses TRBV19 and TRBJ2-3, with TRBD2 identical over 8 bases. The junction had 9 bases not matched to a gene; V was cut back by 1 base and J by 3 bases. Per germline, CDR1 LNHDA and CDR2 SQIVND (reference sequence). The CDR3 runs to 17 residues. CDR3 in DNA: TGTGCCAGTAGTATAGGAGGAGCGGGGGCCGCGACAGATACGCAGTATTTT. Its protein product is CASSIGGAGAATDTQYF. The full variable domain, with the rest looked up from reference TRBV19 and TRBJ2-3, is DGGITQSPKYLFRKEGQNVTLSCEQNLNHDAMYWYRQDPGQGLRLIYYSQIVNDFQKGDIAEGYSVSREKKESFPLTVTSAQKNPTAFYLCASSIGGAGAATDTQYFGPGTRLTVL.

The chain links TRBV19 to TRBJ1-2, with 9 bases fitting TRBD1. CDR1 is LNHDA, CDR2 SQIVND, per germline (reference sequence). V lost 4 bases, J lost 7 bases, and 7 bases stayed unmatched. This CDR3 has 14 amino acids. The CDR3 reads CASSRDRVRSGYTF. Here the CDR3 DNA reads TGTGCCAGTAGTAGGGACAGGGTAAGGTCTGGCTACACCTTC.

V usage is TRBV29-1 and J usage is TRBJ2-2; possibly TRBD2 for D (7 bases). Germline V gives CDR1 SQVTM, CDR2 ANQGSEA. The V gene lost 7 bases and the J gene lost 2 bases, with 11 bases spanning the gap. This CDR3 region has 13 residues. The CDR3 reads CSAGGPNTGELFF. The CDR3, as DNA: TGCAGCGCGGGGGGCCCTAACACCGGGGAGCTGTTTTTT.

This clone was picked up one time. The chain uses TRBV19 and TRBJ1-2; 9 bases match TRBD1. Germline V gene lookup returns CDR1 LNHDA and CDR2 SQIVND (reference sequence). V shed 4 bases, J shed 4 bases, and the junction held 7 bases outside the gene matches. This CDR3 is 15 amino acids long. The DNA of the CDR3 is TGTGCCAGTAGTACCGGGACAGGGTCCGTCTATGGCTACACCTTC. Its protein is CASSTGTGSVYGYTF. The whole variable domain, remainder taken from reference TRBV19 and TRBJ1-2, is DGGITQSPKYLFRKEGQNVTLSCEQNLNHDAMYWYRQDPGQGLRLIYYSQIVNDFQKGDIAEGYSVSREKKESFPLTVTSAQKNPTAFYLCASSTGTGSVYGYTFGSGTRLTVV.

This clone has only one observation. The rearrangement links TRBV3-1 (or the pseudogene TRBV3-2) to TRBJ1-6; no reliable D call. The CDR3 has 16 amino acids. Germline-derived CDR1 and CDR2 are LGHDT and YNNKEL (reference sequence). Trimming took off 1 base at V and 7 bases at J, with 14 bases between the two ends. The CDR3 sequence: CASSQAPGITNSPLHF. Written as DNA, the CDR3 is TGTGCCAGCAGCCAAGCCCCCGGGATCACAAATTCACCCCTCCACTTT.

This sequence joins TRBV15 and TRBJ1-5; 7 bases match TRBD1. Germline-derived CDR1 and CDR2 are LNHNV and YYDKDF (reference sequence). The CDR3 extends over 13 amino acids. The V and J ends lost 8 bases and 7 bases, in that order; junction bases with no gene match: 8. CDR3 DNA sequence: TGTGCCACCTCTGGACAGGACTGGCAGCCCCAGCATTTT. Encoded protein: CATSGQDWQPQHF.

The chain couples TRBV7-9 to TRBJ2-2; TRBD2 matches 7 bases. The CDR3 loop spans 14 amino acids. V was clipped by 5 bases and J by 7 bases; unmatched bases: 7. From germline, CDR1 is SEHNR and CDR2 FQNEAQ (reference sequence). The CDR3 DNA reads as TGTGCCAGCAGCGCCAGACTAGCTATCGGGGAGCTGTTTTTT. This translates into CASSARLAIGELFF.

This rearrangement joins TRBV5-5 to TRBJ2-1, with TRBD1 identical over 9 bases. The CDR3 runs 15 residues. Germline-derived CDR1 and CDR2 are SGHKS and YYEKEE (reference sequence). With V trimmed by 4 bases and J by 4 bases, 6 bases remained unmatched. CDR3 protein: CASSAGQGSYNEQFF. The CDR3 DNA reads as TGTGCCAGCAGCGCCGGACAGGGGTCTTACAATGAGCAGTTCTTC.

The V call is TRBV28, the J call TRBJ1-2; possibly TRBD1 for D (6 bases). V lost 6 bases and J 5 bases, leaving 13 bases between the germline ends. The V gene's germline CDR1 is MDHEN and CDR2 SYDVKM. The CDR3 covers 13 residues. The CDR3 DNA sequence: TGTGCCAGCAGAAACAGGGACCGTTATGGCTACACCTTC. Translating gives CASRNRDRYGYTF.

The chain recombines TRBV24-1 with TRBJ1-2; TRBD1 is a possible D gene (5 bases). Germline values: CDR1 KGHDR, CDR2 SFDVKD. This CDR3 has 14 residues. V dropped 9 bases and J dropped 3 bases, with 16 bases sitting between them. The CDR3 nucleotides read TGTGCCACCCTAGCGGATGAAGGGGACTATGGCTACACCTTC. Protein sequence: CATLADEGDYGYTF.

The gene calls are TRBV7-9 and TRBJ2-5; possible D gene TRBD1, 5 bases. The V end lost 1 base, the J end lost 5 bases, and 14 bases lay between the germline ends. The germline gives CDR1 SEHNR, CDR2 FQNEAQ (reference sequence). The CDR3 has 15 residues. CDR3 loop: CASSLGSWGAETQYF. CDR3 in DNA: TGTGCCAGCAGCTTAGGATCCTGGGGCGCGGAGACCCAGTACTTC. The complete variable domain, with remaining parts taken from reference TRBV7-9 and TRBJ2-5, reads DTGVSQNPRHKITKRGQNVTFRCDPISEHNRLYWYRQTLGQGPEFLTYFQNEAQLEKSRLLSDRFSAERPKGSFSTLEIQRTEQGDSAMYLCASSLGSWGAETQYFGPGTRLLVL.